What follows is one T cell receptor beta chain and its context. As yet, its antigen is unknown. Data came from immunoSEQ multiplex PCR; TCRdb stores just in-frame clones and leaves some out. Altogether about 110,000 clones are present, more than 90% being singletons, with the ten largest covering roughly 2.2%. These data come from a study of T cell responses to AZD1222 COVID-19 vaccine. The wider study: Second doses were pooled across both intervals (about 4 or about 12 weeks). General study points: Only after the peak T cell response were repertoires sampled. Donors skewed white British and female; clonal diversity was possibly underestimated.

V lost 3 bases and J 4 bases, leaving 7 bases between the germline ends. The CDR3 is 12 residues long. Germline loops: CDR1 SGHNT, CDR2 YYREEE (reference sequence). V is TRBV5-4 and J is TRBJ2-5; the D is unclear. The clonotype was recovered from an adult in good health. The sample consisted of peripheral blood, taken on day 0 of AZD1222 vaccination. CDR3: CASSSKPETQYF. The CDR3 region has the DNA TGTGCCAGCAGCTCTAAGCCAGAGACCCAGTACTTC.